This paragraph reports one T cell receptor beta chain. This entry comes from a study of identical twins. TCRdb reanalysed the 5' RACE reads using MiXCR and keeps one entry per CDR3 protein. The data contain under 800,000 distinct CDR3 sequences, roughly 20% of them singletons. V dropped 3 bases and J dropped 0 bases, with 8 bases sitting between them. Germline V gene sequence: CDR1 DFQATT, CDR2 SNEGSKA (reference sequence). The CDR3 runs 13 residues. These data also featured in a second study, about T cells expressing NK-cell markers. That source reports: Source material for TCR beta repertoires consisted of sorted CD3+CD56+NKG2C+, CD3+CD56+NKG2C- and CD3+CD56-NKG2C+ T cells. Among the eight sequenced donors, seven tested HCMV-seropositive and one tested seronegative. The study found dominant NKG2C+ clonotypes at roughly 1.0-8% of CD8+ T cells in five or six donors. Clarity on HCMV specificity was lacking for the expanded NKG2C+ T cell clones.

The chain is built from TRBV20-1 and TRBJ1-1; D remains ambiguous. Sequencing was done on a sample of PBMCs. This receptor was taken from a woman under 30 in good health. The CDR3 sequence: CSASNPLNTEAFF. DNA for the CDR3: TGCAGTGCTAGTAATCCGTTGAACACTGAAGCTTTCTTT.